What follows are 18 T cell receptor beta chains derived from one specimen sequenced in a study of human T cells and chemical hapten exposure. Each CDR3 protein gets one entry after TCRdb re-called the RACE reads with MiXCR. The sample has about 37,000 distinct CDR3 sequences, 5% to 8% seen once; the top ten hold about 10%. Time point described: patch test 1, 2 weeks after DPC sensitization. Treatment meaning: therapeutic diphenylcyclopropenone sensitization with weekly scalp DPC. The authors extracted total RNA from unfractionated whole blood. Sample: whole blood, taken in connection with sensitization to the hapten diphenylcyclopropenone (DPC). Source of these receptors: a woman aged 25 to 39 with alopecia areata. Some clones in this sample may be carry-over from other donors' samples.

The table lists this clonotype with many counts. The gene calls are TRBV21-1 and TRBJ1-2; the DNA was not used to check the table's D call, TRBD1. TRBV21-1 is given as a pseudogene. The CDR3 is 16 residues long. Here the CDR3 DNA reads TGTGCCAGCAGTCCACGGGGTCAGGGGACCGGGAGTGGCTACACCTTC. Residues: CASSPRGQGTGSGYTF.

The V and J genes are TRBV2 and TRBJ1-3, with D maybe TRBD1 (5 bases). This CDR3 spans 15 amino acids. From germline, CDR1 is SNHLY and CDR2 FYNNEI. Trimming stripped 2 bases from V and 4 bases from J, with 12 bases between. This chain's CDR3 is CASSENGGSGNTIYF. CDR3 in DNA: TGTGCCAGCAGTGAAAACGGGGGATCCGGAAACACCATATATTTT.

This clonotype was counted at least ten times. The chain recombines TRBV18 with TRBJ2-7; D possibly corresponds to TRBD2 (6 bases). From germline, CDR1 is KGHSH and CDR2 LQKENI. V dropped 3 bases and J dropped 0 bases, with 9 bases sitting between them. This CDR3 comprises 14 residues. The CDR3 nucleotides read TGTGCCAGCTCACCGGAGACTAGCTCCTACGAGCAGTACTTC. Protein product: CASSPETSSYEQYF.

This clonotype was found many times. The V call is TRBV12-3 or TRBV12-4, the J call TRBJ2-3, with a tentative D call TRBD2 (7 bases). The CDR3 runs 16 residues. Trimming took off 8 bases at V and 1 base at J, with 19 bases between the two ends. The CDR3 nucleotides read TGTGCCAGCTTAGTTTGGGGGGGGGCCGGCACAGATACGCAGTATTTT. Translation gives CASLVWGGAGTDTQYF.

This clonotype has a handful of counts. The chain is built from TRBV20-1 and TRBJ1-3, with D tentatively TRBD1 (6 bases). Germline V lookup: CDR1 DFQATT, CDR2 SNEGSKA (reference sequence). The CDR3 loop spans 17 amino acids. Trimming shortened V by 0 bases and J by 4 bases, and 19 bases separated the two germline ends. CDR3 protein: CSARDTQGVAAGNTIYF. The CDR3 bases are TGCAGTGCTAGAGATACACAGGGTGTGGCGGCCGGAAACACCATATATTTT.

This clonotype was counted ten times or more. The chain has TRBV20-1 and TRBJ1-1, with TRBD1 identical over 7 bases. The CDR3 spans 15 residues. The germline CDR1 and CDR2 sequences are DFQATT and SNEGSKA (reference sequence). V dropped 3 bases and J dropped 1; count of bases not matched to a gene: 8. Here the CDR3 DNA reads TGCAGTGCTAGTAAAACCGGGACAGCGAACACTGAAGCTTTCTTT. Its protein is CSASKTGTANTEAFF.

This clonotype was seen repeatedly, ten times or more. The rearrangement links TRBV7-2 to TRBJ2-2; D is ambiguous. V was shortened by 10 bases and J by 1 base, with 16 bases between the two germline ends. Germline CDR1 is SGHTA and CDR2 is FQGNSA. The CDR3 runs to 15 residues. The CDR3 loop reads CATRTRIGNTGELFF. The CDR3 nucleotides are TGTGCCACCCGTACGAGGATTGGGAACACCGGGGAGCTGTTTTTT.

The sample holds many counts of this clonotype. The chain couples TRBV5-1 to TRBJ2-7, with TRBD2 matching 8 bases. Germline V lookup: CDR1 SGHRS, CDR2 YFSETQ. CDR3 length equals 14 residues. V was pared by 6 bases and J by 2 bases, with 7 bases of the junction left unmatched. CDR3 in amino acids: CASTKREGTYEQYF. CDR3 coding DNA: TGCGCCAGCACCAAACGGGAGGGGACCTACGAGCAGTACTTC.

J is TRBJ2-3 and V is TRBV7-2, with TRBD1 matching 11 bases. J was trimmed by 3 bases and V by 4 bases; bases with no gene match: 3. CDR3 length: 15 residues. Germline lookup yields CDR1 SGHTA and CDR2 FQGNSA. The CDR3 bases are TGTGCCAGCAGCTCGGGACAGGGGGAAACAGATACGCAGTATTTT. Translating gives CASSSGQGETDTQYF.

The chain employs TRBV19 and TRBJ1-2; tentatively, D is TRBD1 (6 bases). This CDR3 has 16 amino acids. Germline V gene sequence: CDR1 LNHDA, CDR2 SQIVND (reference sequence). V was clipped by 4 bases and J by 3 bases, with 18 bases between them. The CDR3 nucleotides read TGTGCCAGTAGTAGACCCCAAGAGGGGGTGTACTATGGCTACACCTTC. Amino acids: CASSRPQEGVYYGYTF.

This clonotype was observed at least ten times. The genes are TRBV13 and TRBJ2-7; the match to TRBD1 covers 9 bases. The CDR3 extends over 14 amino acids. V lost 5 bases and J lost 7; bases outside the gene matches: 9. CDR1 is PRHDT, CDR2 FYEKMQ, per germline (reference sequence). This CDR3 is CASSPGTGMGEQYF. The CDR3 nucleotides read TGTGCCAGCAGCCCCGGGACAGGGATGGGGGAGCAGTACTTC.

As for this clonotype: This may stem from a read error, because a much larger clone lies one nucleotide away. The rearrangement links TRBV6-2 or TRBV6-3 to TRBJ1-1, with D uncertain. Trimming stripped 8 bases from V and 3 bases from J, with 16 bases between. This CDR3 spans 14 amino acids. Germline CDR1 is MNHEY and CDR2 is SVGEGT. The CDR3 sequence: CASHMELMDTEAFF. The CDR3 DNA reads TGTGCCAGCCACATGGAGCTCATGGACACTGAAGCTTTCTTT.

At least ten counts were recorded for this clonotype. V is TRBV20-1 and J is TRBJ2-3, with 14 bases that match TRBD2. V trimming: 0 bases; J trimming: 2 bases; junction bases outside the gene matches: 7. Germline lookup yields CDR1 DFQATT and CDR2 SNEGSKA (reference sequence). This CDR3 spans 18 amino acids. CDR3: CSARDKGLAGGLTDTQYF. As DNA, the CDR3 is TGCAGTGCTAGAGATAAAGGACTAGCGGGGGGCCTCACAGATACGCAGTATTTT.

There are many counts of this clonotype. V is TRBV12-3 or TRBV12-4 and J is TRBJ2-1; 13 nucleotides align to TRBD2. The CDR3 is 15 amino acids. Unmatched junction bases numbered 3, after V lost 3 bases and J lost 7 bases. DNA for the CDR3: TGTGCCAGCAGTTTTGGACTAGCGGGGGTAAATGAGCAGTTCTTC. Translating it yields CASSFGLAGVNEQFF.

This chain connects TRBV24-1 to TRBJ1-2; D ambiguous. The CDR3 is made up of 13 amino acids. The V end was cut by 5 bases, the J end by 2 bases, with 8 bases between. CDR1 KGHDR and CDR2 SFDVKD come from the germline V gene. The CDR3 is CATSVGQNYGYTF. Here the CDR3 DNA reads TGTGCCACCAGTGTTGGGCAGAACTATGGCTACACCTTC.

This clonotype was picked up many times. The CDR3, as DNA: TGCAGTGCCGACCCTTTGTTCTTGCGGGGTACAGATACGCAGTATTTT. Protein product: CSADPLFLRGTDTQYF. V gene TRBV20-1 combines with J gene TRBJ2-3; D may be TRBD2 (6 bases). This CDR3 is built from 16 residues. The germline gives CDR1 DFQATT, CDR2 SNEGSKA (reference sequence). Trimming removed 6 bases at V and 3 bases at J, with 22 bases between.

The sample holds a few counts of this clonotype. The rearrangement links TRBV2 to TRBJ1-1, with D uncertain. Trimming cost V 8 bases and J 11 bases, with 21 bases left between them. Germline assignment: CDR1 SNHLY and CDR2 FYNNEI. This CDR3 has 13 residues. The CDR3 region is CASFRILQLGAFF. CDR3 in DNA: TGTGCCAGCTTCCGAATTTTACAGCTTGGGGCTTTCTTT.

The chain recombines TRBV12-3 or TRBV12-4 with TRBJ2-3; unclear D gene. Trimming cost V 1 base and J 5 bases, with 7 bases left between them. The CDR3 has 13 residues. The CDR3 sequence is CASSLVPGDTQYF. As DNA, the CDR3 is TGTGCCAGCAGTTTAGTCCCGGGAGATACGCAGTATTTT.